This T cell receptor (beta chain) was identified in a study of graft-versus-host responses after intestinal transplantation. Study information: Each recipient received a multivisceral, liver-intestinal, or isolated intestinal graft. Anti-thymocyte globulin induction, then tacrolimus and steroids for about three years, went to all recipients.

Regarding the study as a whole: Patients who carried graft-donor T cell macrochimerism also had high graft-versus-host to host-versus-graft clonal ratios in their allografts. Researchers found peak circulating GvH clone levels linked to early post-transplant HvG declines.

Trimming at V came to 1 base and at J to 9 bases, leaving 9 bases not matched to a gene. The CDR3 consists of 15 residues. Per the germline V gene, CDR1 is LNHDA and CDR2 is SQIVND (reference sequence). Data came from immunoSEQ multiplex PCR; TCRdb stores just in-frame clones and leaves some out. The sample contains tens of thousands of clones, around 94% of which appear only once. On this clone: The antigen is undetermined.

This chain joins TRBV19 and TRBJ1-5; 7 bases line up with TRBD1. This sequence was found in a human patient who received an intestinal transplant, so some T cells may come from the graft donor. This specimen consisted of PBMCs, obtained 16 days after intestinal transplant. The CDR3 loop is CASSIVPPTGRPQHF. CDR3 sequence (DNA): TGTGCCAGTAGTATAGTCCCCCCGACAGGGCGGCCCCAGCATTTT. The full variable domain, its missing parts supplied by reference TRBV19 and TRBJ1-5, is DGGITQSPKYLFRKEGQNVTLSCEQNLNHDAMYWYRQDPGQGLRLIYYSQIVNDFQKGDIAEGYSVSREKKESFPLTVTSAQKNPTAFYLCASSIVPPTGRPQHFGDGTRLSIL.